This TCR beta chain was retrieved from a study of T cells in Graves' hyperthyroidism and ophthalmopathy. The CDR3 is 12 amino acids. V was cut by 1 base and J by 6 bases, with 7 bases left in between. Germline CDR1 is DFQATT and CDR2 is SNEGSKA (reference sequence). What was amplified from RNA transcripts were TCR beta CDR3 regions. The TCR CDR3 was amplified in a first-round RT-PCR using the HTBI primer set. One entry per CDR3 protein results from TCRdb running MiXCR on the multiplex PCR reads. In the table there are about 500,000 distinct CDR3 sequences, over 13% of which are singletons. This clonotype has ten or more counts.

The rearrangement joins TRBV20-1 to TRBJ2-1; D is ambiguous. Specimen: blood. The source is a woman under 30 with Graves' hyperthyroidism. The CDR3 protein is CSARVRANEQFF. DNA for the CDR3: TGCAGTGCTAGAGTACGGGCCAATGAGCAGTTCTTC.